These 5 T cell receptor delta chains were sequenced from one sample in a study of gamma-delta T cells after stem cell transplantation. TCRdb redid the clone calls on the RT-PCR reads with CATT. The sample records about 360 delta-chain clones, around 6% being singletons. Input material: gamma-delta T cells. The receptors come from a human donor. It is not recorded whose cells these are; they may come from a transplant donor.

About this clone: One base separates it from a far larger clone, so it is likely a read error. This specimen includes other DNA sequences encoding the same CDR3. V usage is TRDV2 and J usage is TRDJ1; D remains ambiguous. The CDR3 extends over 16 amino acids. The germline V gene has CDR1 GEAIGNYY and CDR2 EKD. V was pared by 1 base and J by 0 bases, with 14 bases between. The CDR3 bases are TGTGCCTGTGACACTTTAGGGGCCACGTACACCGATAAACTCATCTTT. Protein sequence: CACDTLGATYTDKLIF.

This clone is medium-sized (0.01 to 0.1%) in the sample. A far bigger clonotype differs at one base, so this is likely a read error. Other DNA sequences in the sample encode the same CDR3. V gene TRDV2 combines with J gene TRDJ1, with TRDD3 as a possible D gene (6 bases). Germline CDR1 GEAIGNYY, CDR2 EKD. The CDR3 runs 18 residues. CDR3 region: CACDTLVDTGKNTDKLIF. The DNA for the CDR3 is TGTGCCTGTGACACCCTAGTAGATACGGGGAAAAACACTGATAAACTCATCTTT.

Only a few counts were recorded for this clone. This likely stems from a read error, as it lies one base from a far larger clone. The same CDR3 can be traced to other DNA sequences in this sample. The CDR3 reads CACDTLGATYTDKLIF. The CDR3 DNA reads as TGTGCCTGTGACACTCTGGGGGCCACGTACACCGATAAACTCATCTTT. This chain joins TRDV2 and TRDJ1; 7 nucleotides line up with TRDD3. Losses at the gene ends were 1 base for V and 0 bases for J; bases not matched to a gene: 7. The CDR3 covers 16 residues. Germline loops: CDR1 GEAIGNYY, CDR2 EKD.

Sample share makes this clone large (0.1 to 1%). This likely stems from a read error, as it lies one base from a far larger clone. This chain connects TRDV2 to TRDJ1; D possibly corresponds to TRDD3 (6 bases). There are 18 residues in the CDR3. The germline V gene has CDR1 GEAIGNYY and CDR2 EKD. CDR3 in amino acids: CACGTLVDTGKNTDKLIF. As DNA, the CDR3 is TGTGCCTGTGGCACCCTAGTAGATACGGGGAAAAACACCGATAAACTCATCTTT.

On this clone: A far larger clone is a single base away, which makes a read error likely. Different DNA sequences within this sample yield the same CDR3. The rearrangement links TRDV2 to TRDJ1; TRDD3 might be the D (6 bases). This CDR3 is built from 16 residues. Germline CDR1 and CDR2: GEAIGNYY and EKD. In nucleotides, the CDR3 is TGTGCTTGTGACACTTTGGGGGCCACGTACACCGATAAACTCATCTTT. Protein: CACDTLGATYTDKLIF.